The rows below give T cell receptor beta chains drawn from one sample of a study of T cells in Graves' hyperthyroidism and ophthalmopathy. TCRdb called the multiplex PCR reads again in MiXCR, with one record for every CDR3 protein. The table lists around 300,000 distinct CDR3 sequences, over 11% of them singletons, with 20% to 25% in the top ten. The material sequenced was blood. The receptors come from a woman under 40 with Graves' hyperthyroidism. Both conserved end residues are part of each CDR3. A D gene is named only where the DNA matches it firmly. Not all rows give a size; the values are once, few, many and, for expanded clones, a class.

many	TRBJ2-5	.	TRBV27	TGTGCCAGCAGTACCTGGAGAAGTGCAGTAGGGCAAGAGACCCAGTACTTC	CASSTWRSAVGQETQYF
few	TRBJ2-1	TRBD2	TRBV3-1	TGTGCCAGCAGCCATGGACTAGCGGGAGCTACTGAGCAGTTCTTC	CASSHGLAGATEQFF
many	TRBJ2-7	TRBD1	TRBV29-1	TGCAGCGTTGAAGATCTTAGGGGACAGGGCGGCTACGAGCAGTACTTC	CSVEDLRGQGGYEQYF
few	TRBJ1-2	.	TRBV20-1	TGCAGTTGGACGGGAGATGGTGTGAGCTACACCTTC	CSWTGDGVSYTF
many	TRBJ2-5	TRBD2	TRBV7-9	TGTGCCAGCAGCCCCTCGACTAGCGGGAGATGGGAGACCCAGTACTTC	CASSPSTSGRWETQYF
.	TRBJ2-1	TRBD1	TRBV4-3	TGCGCCAGCAGCCAAGCCGACAGGGAACCTATTAATGAGCAGTTCTTC	CASSQADREPINEQFF
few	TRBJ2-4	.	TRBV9	TGTGCCAGCAGCGGAGAGGGGGCCAAAAACATTCAGTACTTC	CASSGEGAKNIQYF
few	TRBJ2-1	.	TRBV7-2	TGTGCCAGCAGCAACTCAACGGGGCCTTACAATGAGCAGTTCTTC	CASSNSTGPYNEQFF
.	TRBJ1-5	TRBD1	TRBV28	TGTGCCAGCAGCCAGCCAGGGACAGGGGTCAATCAGCCCCAGCATTTT	CASSQPGTGVNQPQHF
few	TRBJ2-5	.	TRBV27	TGTGCCAGCAGTTGGCAAGAGACCCAGTACTTC	CASSWQETQYF
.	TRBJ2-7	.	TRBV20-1	TGCAGTGCTAAGGAATATTATACCTACGAGCAGTACTTC	CSAKEYYTYEQYF
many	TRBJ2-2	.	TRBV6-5	TGTGCCAGCAGTTACTCCGGCCGTGCCTTGGGGGAGCTGTTTTTT	CASSYSGRALGELFF
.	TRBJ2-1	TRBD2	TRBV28	TGTGCCAGCAGTTTACATAGGACTAGCCTTAATGAGCAGTTCTTC	CASSLHRTSLNEQFF
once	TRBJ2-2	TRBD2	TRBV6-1	TGTGCCAGCAGTGAAAGCGGGAGGACCGGGGAGCTGTTTTTT	CASSESGRTGELFF
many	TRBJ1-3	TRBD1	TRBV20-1	TGCAGTGCGCGTCAGGGGGTTGCTGGAAACACCATATATTTT	CSARQGVAGNTIYF
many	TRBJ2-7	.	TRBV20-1	TGCAGTGCTAGAGGTCCGGAGTCCTCCTACGAGCAGTACTTC	CSARGPESSYEQYF
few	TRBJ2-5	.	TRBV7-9	TGTGCCAGCACCTCCACGGGACTGGGAGAGACCCAGTACTTC	CASTSTGLGETQYF
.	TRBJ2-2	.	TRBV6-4	TGTGCCAGCAGTGAGGTCAGCACGAACACCGGGGAGCTGTTTTTT	CASSEVSTNTGELFF
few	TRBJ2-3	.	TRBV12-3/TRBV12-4	TGTGCCAGCAGTTTGCGGGACCCAGATACGCAGTATTTT	CASSLRDPDTQYF
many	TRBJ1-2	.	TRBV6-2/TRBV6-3	TGTGCCAGCAGTTACCTCGTACTCGATGGCTACACCTTC	CASSYLVLDGYTF
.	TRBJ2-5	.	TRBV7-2	TGTGCCAGCAGCTTAGGGGGGATCATAGAGACCCAGTACTTC	CASSLGGIIETQYF
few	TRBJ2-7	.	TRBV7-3	TGTGCCAGCATTCATAGACGGGGGTACGAGCAGTACTTC	CASIHRRGYEQYF
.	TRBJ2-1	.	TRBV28	TGTGCCAGCAGTTTTCGTAGGGAGAGTAATGAGCAGTTCTTC	CASSFRRESNEQFF
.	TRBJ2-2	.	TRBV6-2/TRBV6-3	TGTGCCAGCAGTCCTTACTTCCGGGCGGGGGCTGTAGCGAACACCGGGGAGCTGTTTTTT	CASSPYFRAGAVANTGELFF
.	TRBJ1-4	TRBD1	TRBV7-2	TGTGCCAGCAGCGCGCCGACAGGGAGTAATGAAAAACTGTCTTTT	CASSAPTGSNEKLSF
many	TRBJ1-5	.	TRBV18	TGTGCCAGCTCCCCTAAGGGGGATCAGCCCCAGCATTTT	CASSPKGDQPQHF
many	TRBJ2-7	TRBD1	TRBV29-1	TGCAGCGTCATCGGACAGGGGAAAACCTACGAGCAGTACTTC	CSVIGQGKTYEQYF
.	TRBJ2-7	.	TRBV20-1	TGCAGTGCTAGAGATGCAAGGCGGGAGCAGTACTTC	CSARDARREQYF
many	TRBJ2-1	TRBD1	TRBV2	TGTGCCAGCAGTGAGGACAGGGTTCGCAATGAGCAGTTCTTC	CASSEDRVRNEQFF
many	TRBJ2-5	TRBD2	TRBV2	TGTGCCAGCAGTGGAAGACTAGCGGGTCAAGAGACCCAGTACTTC	CASSGRLAGQETQYF
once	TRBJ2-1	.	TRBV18	TGTGCCAGCTCACCGATATTAGCGATGACGGCCTACAATGAGCAGTTCTTC	CASSPILAMTAYNEQFF
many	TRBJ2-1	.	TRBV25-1	TGTGCCAGCAGTGAGGGCAGGAATGAGCAGTTCTTC	CASSEGRNEQFF
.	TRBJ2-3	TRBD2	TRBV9	TGTGCCAGCAGCGTAAGCGGGAGAGATACGCAGTATTTT	CASSVSGRDTQYF
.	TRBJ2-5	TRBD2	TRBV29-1	TGCAGCTCAGCGGGAGCTGAGTTGTTTTACCAAGAGACCCAGTACTTC	CSSAGAELFYQETQYF
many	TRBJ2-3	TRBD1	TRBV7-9	TGTGCCAGCAGCGGAACAGGACAGGGGTCCCTTGTCCCAAATACGCAGTATTTT	CASSGTGQGSLVPNTQYF